This note documents a single T cell receptor (beta chain) sequence. Its target is not known. This entry comes from a study of blood T cells in healthy people across ages. Study at large: In model experiments, template switching was able to capture about one barcoded beta molecule for every two T cells that were present.

The CDR3 sequence is 16 residues long. V was trimmed by 0 bases and J by 3 bases, leaving 15 bases between them. Germline V gene data show CDR1 as DFQATT and CDR2 as SNEGSKA (reference sequence). Broader study findings: Possibly confounding the expanded clonotype changes was the fact that donor CMV status was unknown.

A second about 6 to 12 cycle PCR used barcoded and J-beta primers. A tag from a template-switch adaptor with 12 random nucleotides marked each cDNA molecule. MiXCR, run by TCRdb on the 5' RACE reads, gives a single entry per CDR3 protein. The table shows about a million distinct CDR3 sequences, with approximately 38% occurring only once. The chain recombines TRBV20-1 with TRBJ1-5; the D gene is possibly TRBD1 (6 bases). Sequencing used blood. The source is a man aged 18-30 years in good health. The CDR3 here is CSARDFMGAYNQPQHF. Here the CDR3 DNA reads TGCAGTGCTAGAGATTTTATGGGGGCCTACAATCAGCCCCAGCATTTT.